What follows are 20 T cell receptor beta chains derived from one specimen sequenced in a study of vaccination and CD4 T cells after COVID-19. Antigens for these TCRs are unknown. Treatment reported: roughly 10-day PBMC culture with coronavirus spike peptide pools or control peptides (ViraFEST assay). With the Oncomine TCR Beta short-read assay, DNA from cultured CD4+ T cells was sequenced. A single record per CDR3 protein comes from TCRdb applying MiXCR to the PCR reads. The sample consists of 15,000 to 20,000 distinct CDR3 sequences, around half of them appearing once. Sequencing used CD4+ T cells from blood, cultured in vitro. Receptor source: a human donor who had recovered from COVID-19.

This clonotype was seen more than once but under ten times. The rearrangement links TRBV6-1 to TRBJ1-4, with 7 bases identical to TRBD1. Trimming at V came to 5 bases and at J to 11 bases, leaving 8 bases not matched to a gene. The CDR3 contains 13 residues. The germline V gene encodes CDR1 MNHNS and CDR2 SASEGT. In DNA form, the CDR3 reads TGTGCCAGCAGTCCAGGGGGGCTTGGGAAACTGTTTTTT. Translated, it gives CASSPGGLGKLFF.

The chain couples TRBV7-9 to TRBJ2-7; D is perhaps TRBD2 (5 bases). This CDR3 is 15 amino acids long. The germline V gene encodes CDR1 SEHNR and CDR2 FQNEAQ (reference sequence). Trimming removed 2 bases at V and 3 bases at J, with 14 bases between. The CDR3 reads CASSLPLGGRYEQYF. CDR3 bases: TGTGCCAGCAGCTTACCCCTCGGCGGGCGCTACGAGCAGTACTTC.

The genes are TRBV6-5 and TRBJ1-1, with no clear D. This CDR3 comprises 15 residues. V lost 1 base to trimming and J lost 0 bases, with 9 bases between them. In germline, CDR1 is MNHEY, CDR2 SVGAGI. CDR3 nucleotide sequence: TGTGCCAGCAGTTACTACCCTACATTGAACACTGAAGCTTTCTTT. Residues: CASSYYPTLNTEAFF.

The chain uses TRBV7-9 and TRBJ1-1; D gene ambiguous. The ends were cut back, 6 bases at V and 1 base at J, with 12 bases in the middle. There are 14 residues in the CDR3. In germline, CDR1 is SEHNR, CDR2 FQNEAQ (reference sequence). The CDR3 nucleotides read TGTGCCAGCAGACCCCGGACGGGGAACACTGAAGCTTTCTTT. Its protein is CASRPRTGNTEAFF.

This chain joins TRBV5-1 and TRBJ1-5, with D perhaps TRBD1 (6 bases). Germline CDR1 SGHRS, CDR2 YFSETQ. Between the trimmed V and J ends, which lost 0 bases and 4 bases, there was a span of 11 bases. The CDR3 loop spans 15 amino acids. The CDR3 DNA is TGCGCCAGCAGCTTGGTCCCAGGGGAGAATCAGCCCCAGCATTTT. Amino acid sequence: CASSLVPGENQPQHF.

The chain is built from TRBV7-9 and TRBJ2-1, with 12 positions matching TRBD2. Per the germline V gene, CDR1 is SEHNR and CDR2 is FQNEAQ (reference sequence). V lost 3 bases to trimming and J lost 8 bases; unmatched junction nucleotides: 8. The CDR3 runs 16 residues. In DNA, the CDR3 is TGTGCCAGCAGCTTCGAAGGGACTAGCGGGCTCGATGAGCAGTTCTTC. It encodes CASSFEGTSGLDEQFF.

The CDR3 sequence: CASISPGGGKLFF. The CDR3 nucleotides are TGTGCCAGTATCTCCCCAGGGGGCGGGAAACTGTTTTTT. This rearrangement joins TRBV19 to TRBJ1-4; TRBD1 matches at 8 bases. The CDR3 consists of 13 residues. V lost 7 bases, J lost 11 bases, and 9 bases stayed unmatched. Germline CDR1 and CDR2: LNHDA and SQIVND (reference sequence).

The chain carries TRBV6-1 and TRBJ1-2, with D hard to call. The germline V gene encodes CDR1 MNHNS and CDR2 SASEGT. With 7 bases removed from V and 1 base from J, the gap between germline ends came to 10 bases. The CDR3 length is 13 residues. The CDR3 spells CASIPTVNYGYTF. CDR3 coding DNA: TGTGCCAGCATCCCCACAGTTAACTATGGCTACACCTTC.

This chain connects TRBV6-5 to TRBJ2-1, with 10 bases identical to TRBD2. V lost 4 bases, J lost 4 bases, and 10 bases stayed unmatched. This CDR3 has 17 amino acids. The germline gives CDR1 MNHEY, CDR2 SVGAGI. The CDR3 region has the DNA TGTGCCAGCAGTTCCACCACTACTAGCGGGGTGTACAATGAGCAGTTCTTC. Encoded protein: CASSSTTTSGVYNEQFF.

The rearrangement uses TRBV12-3 or TRBV12-4 and TRBJ2-1, with 10 bases that match TRBD1. CDR3 length: 15 amino acids. The V and J ends lost 6 bases and 8 bases, in that order; junction bases with no gene match: 10. The CDR3 here is CASRRGQGIIDEQFF. Here the CDR3 DNA reads TGTGCCAGCAGGCGGGGACAGGGGATTATTGATGAGCAGTTCTTC.

This rearrangement joins TRBV5-5 to TRBJ1-2; no reliable D call. CDR1 and CDR2 from the germline V gene are SGHKS and YYEKEE (reference sequence). The CDR3 has 15 amino acids. With 0 bases removed from V and 2 bases from J, the gap between germline ends came to 11 bases. This CDR3 is CASSLAPGMNYGYTF. The CDR3 coding sequence is TGTGCCAGCAGCTTGGCTCCGGGTATGAACTATGGCTACACCTTC.

The chain recombines TRBV11-1 with TRBJ2-5, with D possibly matching TRBD2 (7 bases). Trimming took 2 bases from V and 4 from J, leaving 11 bases between them. The germline V gene encodes CDR1 SGHAT and CDR2 FQDESV (reference sequence). The CDR3 is 14 residues long. CDR3 in amino acids: CASSLRGGPETQYF. The DNA of the CDR3 is TGTGCCAGCAGCTTAAGGGGGGGGCCAGAGACCCAGTACTTC.

This clonotype appeared a few times. V is TRBV2 and J is TRBJ1-2; tentatively, D is TRBD1 (5 bases). The CDR3 contains 15 residues. Trimming left V 6 bases short and J 4 bases short, with 18 bases between. Germline V lookup: CDR1 SNHLY, CDR2 FYNNEI. The CDR3 bases are TGTGCCAGCAGAAGGGGCCAAGGGGCATCCTATGGCTACACCTTC. Translation: CASRRGQGASYGYTF.

This clonotype has just a few counts. J is TRBJ1-5 and V is TRBV24-1; tentative D call: TRBD1 (6 bases). Germline V CDR1 and CDR2: KGHDR, SFDVKD. The CDR3 spans 15 residues. Trimming took off 5 bases at V and 2 bases at J, with 12 bases between the two ends. The CDR3 region is CATSGTGLGNQPQHF. The CDR3 DNA reads as TGTGCCACCAGTGGCACAGGGTTAGGCAATCAGCCCCAGCATTTT.

The rearrangement links TRBV20-1 to TRBJ1-3; 8 bases line up with TRBD1. The CDR3 spans 16 residues. Germline-derived CDR1 and CDR2 are DFQATT and SNEGSKA (reference sequence). V trimming: 1 base; J trimming: 2 bases; junction bases outside the gene matches: 7. For the CDR3, the DNA is TGCAGTGCTAGAGCAGCGTCGACAGGGGCTGGAAACACCATATATTTT. Its protein is CSARAASTGAGNTIYF.

The chain joins TRBV7-3 to TRBJ1-1; no firm D call. The V end was cut by 4 bases, the J end by 1 base, with 7 bases between. Germline V gene data show CDR1 as SGHTA and CDR2 as FQGTGA. The CDR3 has 13 residues. Here the CDR3 DNA reads TGTGCCAGCAGCTCATACGGGAACACTGAAGCTTTCTTT. Translation gives CASSSYGNTEAFF.

The V gene is TRBV20-1, the J gene TRBJ2-1; TRBD2 matches at 10 bases. The V segment lost 6 bases and the J segment 8 bases; nucleotides outside the gene matches: 7. This CDR3 contains 13 residues. The germline CDR1 and CDR2 sequences are DFQATT and SNEGSKA (reference sequence). The CDR3 spells CSAEREGRDEQFF. The CDR3 region has the DNA TGCAGTGCCGAGCGGGAGGGCCGCGATGAGCAGTTCTTC.

The chain has TRBV7-2 and TRBJ2-2, with D uncertain. The CDR3 consists of 14 residues. V was cut by 3 bases and J by 4 bases, with 9 bases left in between. Germline loops: CDR1 SGHTA, CDR2 FQGNSA. The CDR3 here is CASSFSGFTGELFF. The CDR3 DNA reads as TGTGCCAGCAGCTTCTCGGGTTTCACCGGGGAGCTGTTTTTT.

This clonotype has more than one count but fewer than ten. The chain employs TRBV11-3 and TRBJ2-2, with no clear D. The CDR3 has 14 residues. Germline CDR1 and CDR2: SGHNT and YENEEA. V lost 5 bases and J 2 bases, leaving 9 bases between the germline ends. CDR3 nucleotides: TGTGCCAGCAGCCGACCGACTAACACCGGGGAGCTGTTTTTT. This encodes CASSRPTNTGELFF.

This chain links TRBV7-2 with TRBJ2-2; D not certain. V lost 5 bases and J 4 bases, leaving 11 bases between the germline ends. The CDR3 length is 14 residues. CDR1 is SGHTA, CDR2 FQGNSA, per germline. Written as DNA, the CDR3 is TGTGCCAGCAGCCCCCGGCAGGTCACCGGGGAGCTGTTTTTT. The encoded protein is CASSPRQVTGELFF.